These T cell receptor beta chains were read from a single sample in a study of beta chain features in type 1 diabetes. Method: immunoSEQ multiplex PCR; TCRdb's copy keeps in-frame clones and lacks some. The sample lists approximately 150,000 clones; roughly 65% were seen once. Sequenced: naive CD4+ T cells from blood. The receptors originated from a man in his thirties or forties with type 1 diabetes. CDR3s include the opening cysteine and the closing phenylalanine or tryptophan. The order of the fields is clone size, J gene, D gene, V gene, CDR3 protein, CDR3 DNA. D genes are given only for firm matches. Clone size appears in some rows only: once, few, many, or a class for an expanded clone.

few	TRBJ1-3	-	TRBV29-1	CSVGGPHSGNTIYF	TGCAGCGTCGGGGGCCCCCACTCTGGAAACACCATATATTTT
-	TRBJ2-6	-	TRBV10-1	CASSEKISGANVLTF	TGCGCCAGCAGCGAGAAGATCTCTGGGGCCAACGTCCTGACTTTC
-	TRBJ2-4	-	TRBV4-3	CASSQDWQGDIQYF	TGCGCCAGCAGCCAAGATTGGCAGGGTGACATTCAGTACTTC
few	TRBJ2-5	TRBD2	TRBV30	CAWNRLLAGVETQYF	TGTGCCTGGAACCGCCTCCTAGCGGGAGTAGAGACCCAGTACTTC
-	TRBJ1-2	TRBD1	TRBV30	CASITGGDGYTF	TGTGCCTCAATTACAGGGGGAGATGGCTACACCTTC
few	TRBJ2-1	TRBD2	TRBV30	CAWSEGLDFTEQFF	TGTGCCTGGAGTGAGGGACTAGACTTCACCGAGCAGTTCTTC
-	TRBJ2-5	-	TRBV7-9	CASRIGSQETQYF	TGTGCCAGCAGGATTGGTTCGCAAGAGACCCAGTACTTC
-	TRBJ2-1	TRBD1	TRBV10-3	CAISGDRGSYNEQFF	TGTGCCATCAGTGGGGACAGGGGGTCCTACAATGAGCAGTTCTTC
-	TRBJ2-3	TRBD2	TRBV9	CASSALPSGANTDTQYF	TGTGCCAGCAGCGCTCTACCAAGCGGGGCTAACACAGATACGCAGTATTTT
-	TRBJ1-3	-	TRBV4-3	CASSQVEGNTIYF	TGCGCCAGCAGCCAAGTGGAGGGAAACACCATATATTTT
-	TRBJ2-7	-	TRBV7-2	CASTLGYEQYF	TGTGCCAGCACCTTAGGGTACGAGCAGTACTTC
-	TRBJ2-1	TRBD2	TRBV7-9	CASSFSGGAENEQFF	TGTGCCAGCAGCTTCAGCGGGGGGGCCGAGAATGAGCAGTTCTTC
-	TRBJ1-5	-	TRBV2	CASSGGMANGQPQHF	TGTGCCAGCAGTGGGGGAATGGCGAACGGACAGCCCCAGCATTTT
-	TRBJ2-3	-	TRBV2	CASSEGPHSDTQYF	TGTGCCAGCAGTGAGGGACCTCACAGCGATACGCAGTATTTT
-	TRBJ2-7	-	TRBV4-3	CASSQGLTVSYEQYF	TGCGCCAGCAGCCAAGGATTGACTGTCTCCTACGAGCAGTACTTC
-	TRBJ2-2	TRBD1	TRBV7-2	CASTLTGWYTGELFF	TGTGCCAGCACCCTGACAGGGTGGTACACCGGGGAGCTGTTTTTT
few	TRBJ2-5	-	TRBV5-6	CASSFNRNQETQYF	TGTGCCAGCAGCTTTAACAGAAACCAAGAGACCCAGTACTTC
-	TRBJ2-3	TRBD1	TRBV7-8	CASSLRLLGTGADTQYF	TGTGCCAGCAGCTTACGCTTACTCGGGACAGGGGCAGATACGCAGTATTTT
-	TRBJ1-5	TRBD1	TRBV30	CAWRRTGGNQPQHF	TGTGCCTGGAGGCGAACAGGGGGCAATCAGCCCCAGCATTTT
few	TRBJ2-5	TRBD1	TRBV29-1	CSVVHPDRAQETQYF	TGCAGCGTTGTCCACCCCGACAGGGCCCAAGAGACCCAGTACTTC
-	TRBJ2-1	-	TRBV25-1	CASSDLNEQFF	TGTGCCAGCAGTGACTTAAATGAGCAGTTCTTC
-	TRBJ2-7	TRBD1	TRBV9	CASSGQGWNEQYF	TGTGCCAGCAGCGGACAGGGTTGGAACGAGCAGTACTTC
-	TRBJ2-5	TRBD1	TRBV9	CASSEGTVQETQYF	TGTGCCAGCAGCGAAGGGACAGTCCAAGAGACCCAGTACTTC
once	TRBJ1-2	-	TRBV7-2	CASSPGLEDGYTF	TGTGCCAGCAGCCCCGGGCTTGAGGATGGCTACACCTTC
-	TRBJ2-3	-	TRBV12-5	CASAPRLSDTQYF	TGTGCTAGTGCCCCACGACTATCAGATACGCAGTATTTT
-	TRBJ1-3	-	TRBV10-3	CAIGPPDSGNTIYF	TGTGCCATAGGTCCGCCCGACTCTGGAAACACCATATATTTT
once	TRBJ1-1	-	TRBV18	CASSLKDSTEAFF	TGTGCCAGCTCACTTAAGGACTCCACTGAAGCTTTCTTT
once	TRBJ2-2	-	TRBV9	CASSVGQGTGELFF	TGTGCCAGCAGCGTAGGTCAGGGCACCGGGGAGCTGTTTTTT
-	TRBJ1-2	TRBD1	TRBV7-2	CASSPLTGTYGYTF	TGTGCCAGCAGCCCTCTGACAGGGACCTATGGCTACACCTTC
-	TRBJ2-4	-	TRBV18	CASSPLEGGIKNIQYF	TGTGCCAGCTCACCCCTAGAAGGGGGAATCAAAAACATTCAGTACTTC
-	TRBJ2-7	TRBD1	TRBV20-1	CSASRGPEQYF	TGCAGTGCTAGTAGGGGGCCCGAGCAGTACTTC
-	TRBJ1-2	TRBD1	TRBV10-3	CAISGHGDRAYGYTF	TGTGCCATCAGTGGTCACGGGGACAGAGCTTATGGCTACACCTTC
-	TRBJ1-1	-	TRBV30	CAWSVGIRTEAFF	TGTGCCTGGAGTGTAGGGATCCGCACTGAAGCTTTCTTT
-	TRBJ2-3	-	TRBV11-2	CASGTGRGSSTDTQYF	TGTGCCAGCGGTACTGGGAGGGGGTCTAGCACAGATACGCAGTATTTT
-	TRBJ2-1	TRBD2	TRBV7-8	CASSLAGLAGQEQFF	TGTGCCAGCAGCTTAGCAGGACTAGCGGGACAGGAGCAGTTCTTC
few	TRBJ2-1	-	TRBV29-1	CSVEWLHEQFF	TGCAGCGTTGAATGGCTTCATGAGCAGTTCTTC
-	TRBJ2-5	-	TRBV9	CASSKEETQYF	TGTGCCAGCAGCAAAGAAGAGACCCAGTACTTC
-	TRBJ1-2	TRBD1	TRBV29-1	CSVAEYPGQGIGYGYTF	TGCAGCGTTGCGGAATACCCGGGACAGGGTATCGGCTATGGCTACACCTTC
-	TRBJ1-2	-	TRBV14	CASSQGNYGYTF	TGTGCCAGCAGCCAAGGAAACTATGGCTACACCTTC
-	TRBJ1-5	-	TRBV30	CAWSEMGTQPQHF	TGTGCCTGGAGTGAGATGGGGACTCAGCCCCAGCATTTT
-	TRBJ1-2	TRBD1	TRBV7-2	CASSSRQGHGYTF	TGTGCCAGCAGCAGTCGACAGGGACATGGCTACACCTTC
-	TRBJ2-6	-	TRBV7-6	CASSLGWQGSGANVLTF	TGTGCCAGCAGCTTAGGATGGCAGGGCTCTGGGGCCAACGTCCTGACTTTC
-	TRBJ1-1	-	TRBV25-1	CASSGSLSGDAEAFF	TGTGCCAGCAGTGGATCACTTTCCGGGGACGCTGAAGCTTTCTTT
few	TRBJ1-1	-	TRBV29-1	CSVESVGGTEAFF	TGCAGCGTTGAGTCTGTTGGGGGGACTGAAGCTTTCTTT
-	TRBJ2-2	-	TRBV9	CASSVRGVEDTGELFF	TGTGCCAGCAGCGTACGGGGTGTTGAAGACACCGGGGAGCTGTTTTTT
-	TRBJ2-5	-	TRBV7-8	CASRTEETQYF	TGTGCCAGTCGTACGGAAGAGACCCAGTACTTC
-	TRBJ1-3	-	TRBV29-1	CSVAVGAAGNTIYF	TGCAGCGTTGCAGTAGGGGCCGCTGGAAACACCATATATTTT
-	TRBJ2-3	-	TRBV25-1	CASSETGGFTDTQYF	TGTGCCAGCAGTGAAACGGGGGGCTTCACAGATACGCAGTATTTT
-	TRBJ2-1	-	TRBV7-9	CASSLAASSRRDEQFF	TGTGCCAGCAGCTTAGCGGCCTCCTCTAGGCGCGATGAGCAGTTCTTC
-	TRBJ2-5	-	TRBV7-2	CASSLAVGLEETQYF	TGTGCCAGCAGCTTAGCGGTGGGACTCGAAGAGACCCAGTACTTC
-	TRBJ2-4	TRBD1	TRBV28	CASKLTGTSLNIQYF	TGTGCCAGCAAACTGACAGGGACCTCGCTAAACATTCAGTACTTC
-	TRBJ2-1	TRBD2	TRBV29-1	CSPPRTSGAYNEQFF	TGCAGCCCCCCCCGGACTAGCGGAGCCTACAATGAGCAGTTCTTC
-	TRBJ1-1	-	TRBV2	CASRGNRDWGHPEAFF	TGTGCCAGCAGGGGAAACAGGGATTGGGGGCATCCTGAAGCTTTCTTT